Detailed here is one TCR beta chain. Its target is not known. This sample is drawn from a study of T cells in localized non-small cell lung cancer. The CDR3 runs to 13 residues. CDR1 and CDR2 from the germline V gene are SQVTM and ANQGSEA. The V end lost 8 bases, the J end lost 0 bases, and 10 bases lay between the germline ends. Study findings and constraints: A median of roughly 57 clones ranked among the top 100 in tumor appeared in adjacent lung. Uninvolved adjacent lung, not tumor, had the highest T cell clonality. There was an association of higher blood T cell density with longer overall survival.

Libraries were prepared by immunoSEQ multiplex PCR; TCRdb keeps only in-frame clonotypes and omits some of them. The sample lists about 1,200 clones, about 30% occurring once. Taken at least 2 cm from the tumor margin, the adjacent lung showed no atypia. The clonotype originates from a male donor older than 55 with stage I squamous cell lung carcinoma. The chain joins TRBV29-1 to TRBJ1-4, with a tentative D call TRBD1 (5 bases). The material sequenced was normal lung tissue next to the tumor, taken before any cancer treatment. CDR3 sequence reads: CSLHRSTNEKLFF. The CDR3 region has the DNA TGCAGCTTGCACAGGTCAACTAATGAAAAACTGTTTTTT.